This TCR beta chain originates from a study of blood T cell repertoires in COVID-19. V dropped 3 bases and J dropped 0 bases, with 12 bases sitting between them. CDR1 is SGHAT and CDR2 is FQNNGV in the germline V gene. This CDR3 comprises 16 residues. The table came from immunoSEQ multiplex PCR; TCRdb's copy has only in-frame clones and leaves some out. The sample carries around 59,000 clones, around 81% recorded once. The rearrangement uses TRBV11-2 and TRBJ1-3; D unresolved. The clonotype was recovered from a woman aged 80 or over with active or convalescent COVID-19. The sequencing sample was made of peripheral blood. CDR3: CASSLVRPDSGNTIYF. The CDR3 coding sequence is TGTGCCAGCAGCTTGGTCAGGCCAGACTCTGGAAACACCATATATTTT.